This T cell receptor (beta chain) was sequenced for a study of CD8+CD57+ T cells in acquired aplastic anemia. Study overall: The mean DNA yield obtained from sorted CD4+ and CD8+ cells came to around 3 ug. Healthy-donor CD4+ cells averaged around 10 million reads.

It was genomic DNA that served as the template for profiling TCR beta VDJ and CDR3. TCRdb called the reads again in MiXCR, with one record for every CDR3 protein. The table shows around 400,000 distinct CDR3 sequences, with about two thirds occurring only once. The study, taken as a whole, reports: Researchers reported that CD8+ Simpson's diversity was not significantly different in patients versus controls.

Points on this clonotype: Its antigen is not known. The junction departs from germline at one end; a sequencing error may be responsible.

This CDR3 comprises 14 residues. The germline V gene has CDR1 SGDLS and CDR2 YYNGEE. The clonotype comes from a human donor in good health, serving as a control. The sequenced sample consisted of sorted CD4+, CD8+, or CD8+CD57+ T cells (not recorded which) from PBMCs. The rearrangement uses TRBV9 and TRBJ1-2, with D perhaps matching TRBD1 (6 bases). The CDR3 bases are TGTGCCAGCAGCCATAGCGGACAGATGAACACTGAAGCCTTC. Translating it yields CASSHSGQMNTEAF. Supplemented by reference TRBV9 and TRBJ1-2, the full variable domain reads DSGVTQTPKHLITATGQRVTLRCSPRSGDLSVYWYQQSLDQGLQFLIQYYNGEERAKGNILERFSAQQFPDLHSELNLSSLELGDSALYFCASSHSGQMNTEAFGSGTRLTVV.